These 23 T cell receptor beta chains were sequenced from one sample in a study of neurological immune-mediated disorders. TCRdb re-called the 5' RACE reads with MiXCR, one entry per CDR3 protein. The table includes about 88,000 distinct CDR3 sequences, roughly 4% detected once. Source material: PBMCs. The receptors stem from a woman under 30 with multiple sclerosis.

This clonotype has at least ten counts. The genes are TRBV20-1 and TRBJ2-7, with D possibly being TRBD2 (5 bases). The CDR3 runs 13 residues. CDR1 DFQATT and CDR2 SNEGSKA come from the germline V gene (reference sequence). Trimming removed 2 bases at V and 4 bases at J, with 12 bases between. This CDR3 is CSARIGGQYEQYF. In nucleotides, the CDR3 is TGCAGTGCTAGAATTGGCGGGCAGTACGAGCAGTACTTC.

This clonotype was picked up many times. The chain links TRBV7-2 to TRBJ1-2, with 7 bases that match TRBD1. The J segment lost 2 bases and the V segment lost 0 bases, leaving 9 bases of the junction unmatched. The germline V gene encodes CDR1 SGHTA and CDR2 FQGNSA. The CDR3 spans 17 residues. The CDR3 region has the DNA TGTGCCAGCAGCTTAGCATCGGGAGGGGGCAGGAACTATGGCTACACCTTC. It is translated as CASSLASGGGRNYGYTF.

This clonotype was counted ten times or more. The CDR3 region is CASSSLGPTPGFVDTQYF. DNA for the CDR3: TGTGCCAGCAGTTCCCTGGGGCCGACACCCGGGTTTGTAGATACGCAGTATTTT. The chain employs TRBV27 and TRBJ2-3, with D possibly matching TRBD1 (5 bases). Germline assignment: CDR1 MNHEY and CDR2 SMNVEV (reference sequence). Trimming cost V 4 bases and J 5 bases, with 25 bases left between them. This CDR3 is 18 amino acids long.

This clonotype has ten or more counts. The rearrangement joins TRBV10-3 to TRBJ2-7; D is unresolved. The ends were cut back, 0 bases at V and 0 bases at J, with 9 bases in the middle. CDR3 size: 15 residues. CDR1 is ENHRY and CDR2 is SYGVKD in the germline V gene. For the CDR3, the DNA is TGTGCCATCAGTGAGTCAACGGACCTCTCCTACGAGCAGTACTTC. This encodes CAISESTDLSYEQYF.

This clonotype was recorded at least ten times. Written as DNA, the CDR3 is TGTGCCAGCAGCGTAGCCGGGACAGGTTCAAGCGAGCAGTACTTC. Its protein is CASSVAGTGSSEQYF. This sequence joins TRBV9 and TRBJ2-7; 8 positions agree with TRBD1. Germline assignment: CDR1 SGDLS and CDR2 YYNGEE. Trimming cost V 0 bases and J 6 bases; bases outside gene matches: 8. The CDR3 covers 15 residues.

Ten or more counts support this clonotype. In DNA, the CDR3 is TGCGCCAGCAGCCCGACAGGGGGTTACACTGAAGCTTTCTTT. Protein sequence: CASSPTGGYTEAFF. The chain carries TRBV5-1 and TRBJ1-1, with TRBD1 matching over 9 bases. V shed 4 bases and J 3 bases; nucleotides not matched to a gene: 4. Germline assignment: CDR1 SGHRS and CDR2 YFSETQ. The CDR3 has 14 residues.

This clonotype has ten or more counts. The chain links TRBV7-9 to TRBJ2-1; 10 nucleotides agree with TRBD2. Trimming at V came to 5 bases and at J to 3 bases, leaving 13 bases not matched to a gene. Per germline, CDR1 SEHNR and CDR2 FQNEAQ (reference sequence). The CDR3 is 18 amino acids. CDR3 in DNA: TGTGCCAGCAGCCCAGGAGGTCTAGCGGGAGAGGTCTACAATGAGCAGTTCTTC. Translated, it gives CASSPGGLAGEVYNEQFF.

Ten or more counts support this clonotype. V is TRBV12-3 or TRBV12-4 and J is TRBJ1-3; D is perhaps TRBD1 (6 bases). This CDR3 has 18 residues. Trimming shortened V by 6 bases and J by 7 bases, and 28 bases separated the two germline ends. CDR3 DNA: TGTGCCAGCAGCCCACTGCTGGCGGGGGGCCTGGCAGTTAACACCATATATTTT. Its protein product is CASSPLLAGGLAVNTIYF.

About this clonotype: Germline is not matched at one junction end, which may reflect a read error. The V call is TRBV7-2, the J call TRBJ1-5, with D possibly being TRBD1 (5 bases). The CDR3 is 12 amino acids. CDR1 and CDR2 from the germline V gene are SGHTA and FQGNSA. The CDR3 region has the DNA TGTGCCAGCAGCAGCCCGGGGCAGCCCCAGAATTTT. Residues: CASSSPGQPQNF.

This clonotype was observed many times. J is TRBJ2-1 and V is TRBV20-1; a possible D gene is TRBD2 (6 bases). Germline V gene lookup returns CDR1 DFQATT and CDR2 SNEGSKA (reference sequence). V was pared by 8 bases and J by 8 bases, with 25 bases between. The CDR3 is 15 amino acids. CDR3 in DNA: TGCAGTTTCCCCGCCGGAGGGGCAAATGTGGATGAGCAGTTCTTC. As protein: CSFPAGGANVDEQFF.

This clonotype was seen ten or more times. This chain uses TRBV10-3 with TRBJ1-1, with 8 positions matching TRBD1. The CDR3 length is 14 residues. The germline V gene has CDR1 ENHRY and CDR2 SYGVKD. The V and J ends lost 4 bases and 1 base, in that order; junction bases with no gene match: 2. The CDR3 is CAISVDRGNTEAFF. In nucleotides, the CDR3 is TGTGCCATCAGTGTAGACAGGGGGAACACTGAAGCTTTCTTT.

This clonotype has at least ten counts. V and J are TRBV20-1 and TRBJ1-6; D remains unclear. V was cut by 6 bases and J by 7 bases, with 13 bases left in between. Germline V gives CDR1 DFQATT, CDR2 SNEGSKA (reference sequence). This CDR3 has 13 residues. The CDR3 is CSAPEGTNSPLHF. The CDR3 DNA sequence: TGCAGTGCACCGGAGGGCACAAATTCACCCCTCCACTTT.

This clonotype was counted at least ten times. This chain links TRBV7-9 with TRBJ2-3, with 8 positions matching TRBD2. This CDR3 spans 15 amino acids. Germline trimming cut 5 bases from V and 4 bases from J; bases unmatched to any gene: 8. Germline V gene sequence: CDR1 SEHNR, CDR2 FQNEAQ (reference sequence). The CDR3 DNA follows: TGTGCCAGCAGCCCCGGTAGCGGGGCGGCAGATACGCAGTATTTT. Its protein product is CASSPGSGAADTQYF.

In this sample, this clonotype turned up many times. This rearrangement joins TRBV20-1 to TRBJ1-1; TRBD1 might be the D (6 bases). The V end lost 6 bases, the J end lost 3 bases, and 17 bases lay between the germline ends. Germline CDR1 reads DFQATT; CDR2 reads SNEGSKA (reference sequence). The CDR3 length is 14 residues. In DNA, the CDR3 is TGCAGTGCAAGACCGGGACACCTAGACACTGAAGCTTTCTTT. Its translation: CSARPGHLDTEAFF.

This clonotype came up many times. This chain links TRBV10-3 with TRBJ1-5, with a possible D match to TRBD1 (5 bases). The germline CDR1 and CDR2 sequences are ENHRY and SYGVKD. The CDR3 runs to 16 residues. V was trimmed by 8 bases and J by 3 bases, leaving 20 bases between them. CDR3: CAIAGAGTDPNQPQHF. CDR3 DNA sequence: TGTGCCATCGCTGGGGCGGGGACCGATCCCAATCAGCCCCAGCATTTT.

Many counts were recorded for this clonotype. The chain carries TRBV7-2 and TRBJ2-1, with D possibly being TRBD2 (6 bases). There are 15 residues in the CDR3. Trimming took off 4 bases at V and 6 bases at J, with 16 bases between the two ends. The germline V gene encodes CDR1 SGHTA and CDR2 FQGNSA. The CDR3 loop is CASSSRQRVSNEQFF. Written as DNA, the CDR3 is TGTGCCAGCAGCTCCCGGCAGCGGGTTTCCAATGAGCAGTTCTTC.

DNA of the CDR3: TGCGCCAGCAGCTTAGGACTAGCGGTGAACAACGTGGAGCTGTTTTTT. Residues: CASSLGLAVNNVELFF. This chain links TRBV5-1 with TRBJ2-2, with 10 positions matching TRBD2. Germline CDR1 reads SGHRS; CDR2 reads YFSETQ. V lost 2 bases, J lost 10 bases, and 11 bases stayed unmatched. The CDR3 has 16 amino acids.

This clonotype was found many times. The chain links TRBV6-1 to TRBJ1-5; no clear D. V was clipped by 3 bases and J by 5 bases, with 8 bases between them. There are 13 residues in the CDR3. The germline CDR1 and CDR2 sequences are MNHNS and SASEGT. The CDR3 protein is CASSDWVDQPQHF. The CDR3 nucleotides are TGTGCCAGCAGTGATTGGGTAGATCAGCCCCAGCATTTT.

This clonotype was detected ten times or more. J is TRBJ2-5 and V is TRBV12-3 or TRBV12-4, with 8 bases that match TRBD2. The CDR3 runs 17 residues. The V gene end was trimmed by 6 bases and the J gene end by 4 bases; junction bases not matched to a gene: 16. In DNA form, the CDR3 reads TGTGCCAGCAGCCAGCCAGCAGCGTGGGCGGGGGGAGAGACCCAGTACTTC. Protein: CASSQPAAWAGGETQYF.

This clonotype was observed many times. The chain carries TRBV7-9 and TRBJ1-2; no reliable D call. Trimming cost V 0 bases and J 4 bases, with 12 bases left between them. This CDR3 has 15 residues. CDR1 SEHNR and CDR2 FQNEAQ come from the germline V gene (reference sequence). CDR3 in amino acids: CASSLADPRSYGYTF. CDR3 sequence (DNA): TGTGCCAGCAGCTTAGCAGATCCCAGGAGCTATGGCTACACCTTC. The full variable domain, its missing parts supplied by reference TRBV7-9 and TRBJ1-2, is DTGVSQNPRHKITKRGQNVTFRCDPISEHNRLYWYRQTLGQGPEFLTYFQNEAQLEKSRLLSDRFSAERPKGSFSTLEIQRTEQGDSAMYLCASSLADPRSYGYTFGSGTRLTVV.

This clonotype was counted only a few times. The chain is built from TRBV4-2 and TRBJ2-7; tentative D call: TRBD2 (5 bases). Germline CDR1 LGHNA, CDR2 YNFKEQ. This CDR3 has 16 amino acids. Trimming took off 1 base at V and 4 bases at J, with 17 bases between the two ends. This CDR3 reads CASSQVGLATRYEQYF. The CDR3 DNA reads TGTGCCAGCAGCCAAGTAGGATTAGCAACTAGATACGAGCAGTACTTC.

In its sample, this clonotype was seen many times. This chain connects TRBV7-9 to TRBJ1-3; 8 nucleotides agree with TRBD1. The trim removed 2 bases at V and 5 bases at J, leaving 11 bases unmatched. Germline CDR1 is SEHNR and CDR2 is FQNEAQ (reference sequence). The CDR3 consists of 17 residues. The CDR3 DNA reads TGTGCCAGCAGCTTACCCTCGACAGGGGCTACTCGAAACACCATATATTTT. Its translation is CASSLPSTGATRNTIYF.

This clonotype was seen more than once but under ten times. The chain links TRBV5-5 to TRBJ2-7; unclear D gene. CDR3 length: 15 amino acids. Trimming stripped 0 bases from V and 3 bases from J, with 13 bases between. Germline assignment: CDR1 SGHKS and CDR2 YYEKEE (reference sequence). CDR3 in DNA: TGTGCCAGCAGCTTGGCCCCCGGTGCCTTCTACGAGCAGTACTTC. Translating gives CASSLAPGAFYEQYF.